These T cell receptor beta chains were read from a single sample in a study of T cells in Graves' hyperthyroidism and ophthalmopathy. TCRdb reprocessed the multiplex PCR reads with MiXCR, giving one entry per CDR3 protein. Among 370,000 or so distinct CDR3 sequences, around an eighth were seen once, and the ten largest hold more than 20%. Specimen: blood. The receptors were sampled from a man under 40 with Graves' hyperthyroidism that later progressed to Graves' ophthalmopathy. Each CDR3 is given with its conserved first and last residue. D genes are given only for firm matches. The size of a clone is reported for some rows only, either as once, few or many, or as a class for expanded clones.

J gene: TRBJ2-3; D gene: TRBD2; V gene: TRBV24-1; clone size: few; CDR3 protein: CATRGGRETDTQYF; CDR3 DNA: TGTGCCACCAGGGGTGGGAGGGAGACAGATACGCAGTATTTT
J gene: TRBJ1-6; D gene: TRBD1; V gene: TRBV20-1; clone size: NA; CDR3 protein: CSARSLRGNSPLHF; CDR3 DNA: TGCAGTGCTAGATCCCTCAGGGGGAATTCACCCCTCCACTTT
J gene: TRBJ1-1; D gene: NA; V gene: TRBV12-3/TRBV12-4; clone size: few; CDR3 protein: CAGSRAAGRTEAFF; CDR3 DNA: TGTGCCGGCAGTCGGGCTGCTGGAAGGACTGAAGCTTTCTTT
J gene: TRBJ1-2; D gene: NA; V gene: TRBV24-1; clone size: few; CDR3 protein: CATSDRRVDGYTF; CDR3 DNA: TGTGCCACCAGTGATCGCAGGGTTGATGGCTACACCTTC
J gene: TRBJ2-5; D gene: NA; V gene: TRBV4-1; clone size: NA; CDR3 protein: CASRRANSETQYF; CDR3 DNA: TGCGCCAGCCGGCGGGCTAATTCGGAGACCCAGTACTTC
J gene: TRBJ2-5; D gene: NA; V gene: TRBV6-6; clone size: NA; CDR3 protein: CASSYSGWGVRETQYF; CDR3 DNA: TGTGCCAGCAGTTACTCGGGGTGGGGGGTTCGAGAGACCCAGTACTTC
J gene: TRBJ1-1; D gene: NA; V gene: TRBV2; clone size: many; CDR3 protein: CASIRSAGSTEAFF; CDR3 DNA: TGTGCCAGCATCCGTTCGGCAGGGAGCACTGAAGCTTTCTTT
J gene: TRBJ2-3; D gene: NA; V gene: TRBV12-5; clone size: few; CDR3 protein: CASGPRGTDTQYF; CDR3 DNA: TGTGCTAGTGGTCCCCGGGGGACAGATACGCAGTATTTT
J gene: TRBJ1-1; D gene: NA; V gene: TRBV7-2; clone size: many; CDR3 protein: CASSAARYTEAFF; CDR3 DNA: TGTGCCAGCAGCGCAGCAAGATACACTGAAGCTTTCTTT
J gene: TRBJ2-1; D gene: TRBD2; V gene: TRBV11-2; clone size: NA; CDR3 protein: CASSFYSGGSSYNEQFF; CDR3 DNA: TGTGCCAGCAGCTTTTATTCGGGGGGGAGCTCCTACAATGAGCAGTTCTTC
J gene: TRBJ2-7; D gene: TRBD1; V gene: TRBV6-1; clone size: few; CDR3 protein: CASTPFGQGSYEQYF; CDR3 DNA: TGTGCCAGCACCCCCTTCGGACAGGGGTCCTACGAGCAGTACTTC